Listed below are T cell receptor beta chains from one sample, sequenced in a study of blood T cell repertoires in COVID-19. Produced via immunoSEQ multiplex PCR; TCRdb's table is partial and in-frame only. The data hold 250,000 or so clones, with about nine tenths observed a single time. Material for sequencing was peripheral blood. These receptors were collected from a man aged 40-49 years with active or convalescent COVID-19. Each CDR3 is given with its conserved first and last residue.

len	v_gene	CDR3aa
15	TRBV6-5	CASSGGASGNQPQHF
15	TRBV5-1	CASSSQTSGWNEQFF
15	TRBV19	CASSTRDRVDSPLHF
16	TRBV9	CASSGGTGSPTDTQYF
15	TRBV7-3	CASSRLAGGGDTQYF
13	TRBV7-6	CASSLVSGEKLFF
15	TRBV9	CASSPGGASSYEQYF
14	TRBV2	CASSDSAGVSFGGF
14	TRBV24-1	CATRRTGAGTEAFF
13	TRBV29-1	CSVESDRADEQYF
16	TRBV28	CASSGTGAPAHYGYTF
13	TRBV6-4	CASRPGVGTEAFF
17	TRBV24-1	CATSEDSPGTPADEQYF
15	TRBV30	CAWFPGQGVVGELFF
19	TRBV24-1	CATSDPGVVGTSVYNEQFF